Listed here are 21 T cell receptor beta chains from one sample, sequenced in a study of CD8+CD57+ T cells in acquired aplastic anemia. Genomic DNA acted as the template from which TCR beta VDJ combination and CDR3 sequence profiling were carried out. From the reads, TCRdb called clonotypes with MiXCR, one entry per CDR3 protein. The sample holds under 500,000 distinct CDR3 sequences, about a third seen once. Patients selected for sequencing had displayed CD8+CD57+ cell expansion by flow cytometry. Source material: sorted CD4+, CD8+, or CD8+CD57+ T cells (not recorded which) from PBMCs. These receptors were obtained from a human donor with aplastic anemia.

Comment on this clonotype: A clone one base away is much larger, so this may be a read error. In nucleotides, the CDR3 is TGTGCCATCAGCAACCGGGACAGGAATTCACCCCTCCACTTT. Translating it yields CAISNRDRNSPLHF. This chain links TRBV10-3 with TRBJ1-6; 8 nucleotides match TRBD1. The germline V gene encodes CDR1 ENHRY and CDR2 SYGVKD. V gave up 6 bases and J gave up 7 bases; unmatched junction bases: 5. The CDR3 has 14 amino acids.

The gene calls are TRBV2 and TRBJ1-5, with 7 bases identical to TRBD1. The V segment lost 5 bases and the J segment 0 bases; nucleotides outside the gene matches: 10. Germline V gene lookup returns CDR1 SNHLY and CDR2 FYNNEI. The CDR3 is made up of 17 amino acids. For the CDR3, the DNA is TGTGCCAGCAGTTTCCGGGACAGCAAAAATAGCAATCAGCCCCAGCATTTT. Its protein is CASSFRDSKNSNQPQHF.

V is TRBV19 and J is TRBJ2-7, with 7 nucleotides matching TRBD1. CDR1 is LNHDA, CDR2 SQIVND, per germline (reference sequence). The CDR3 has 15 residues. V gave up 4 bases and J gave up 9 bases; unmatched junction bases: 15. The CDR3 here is CASSSRDSQKTGQYF. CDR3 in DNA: TGTGCCAGTAGTAGCCGGGACAGCCAGAAGACTGGGCAGTACTTC.

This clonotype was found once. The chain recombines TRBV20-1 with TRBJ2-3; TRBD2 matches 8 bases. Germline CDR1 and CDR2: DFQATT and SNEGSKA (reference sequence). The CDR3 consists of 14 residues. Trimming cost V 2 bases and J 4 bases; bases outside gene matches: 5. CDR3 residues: CSARKGGGSDTQYF. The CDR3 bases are TGCAGTGCTAGAAAGGGCGGGGGGTCAGATACGCAGTATTTT.

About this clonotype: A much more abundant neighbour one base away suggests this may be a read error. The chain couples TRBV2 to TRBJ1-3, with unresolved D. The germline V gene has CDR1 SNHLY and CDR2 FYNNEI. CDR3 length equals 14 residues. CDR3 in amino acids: CTSSSESSGNTIYF. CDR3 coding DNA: TGTACCAGCAGTTCGGAGAGCTCTGGAAACACCATATATTTT.

The CDR3 DNA reads as TGTGCCTGGACATCGGAGTCTGGAAACACCATATATTTT. This encodes CAWTSESGNTIYF. V gene TRBV30 combines with J gene TRBJ1-3; D gene ambiguous. Germline CDR1 reads GTSNPN; CDR2 reads SVGIG (reference sequence). V was shortened by 4 bases and J by 1 base, with 8 bases between the two germline ends. The CDR3 is 13 amino acids.

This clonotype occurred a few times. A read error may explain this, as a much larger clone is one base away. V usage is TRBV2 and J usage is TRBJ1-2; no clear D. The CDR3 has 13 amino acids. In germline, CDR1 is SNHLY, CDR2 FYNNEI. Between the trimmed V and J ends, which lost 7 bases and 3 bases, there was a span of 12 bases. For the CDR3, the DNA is TGTGCCAGCAATATCTTTGCAGACTATGGCTACACCTTC. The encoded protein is CASNIFADYGYTF.

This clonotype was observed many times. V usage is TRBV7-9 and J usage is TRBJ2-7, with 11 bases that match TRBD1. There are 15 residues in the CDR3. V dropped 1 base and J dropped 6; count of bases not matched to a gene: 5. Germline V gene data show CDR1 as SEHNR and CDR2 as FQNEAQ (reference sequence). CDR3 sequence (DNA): TGTGCCAGCAGCTTAGTTGGACAGGGGGCCGGCGAGCAGTACTTC. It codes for CASSLVGQGAGEQYF.

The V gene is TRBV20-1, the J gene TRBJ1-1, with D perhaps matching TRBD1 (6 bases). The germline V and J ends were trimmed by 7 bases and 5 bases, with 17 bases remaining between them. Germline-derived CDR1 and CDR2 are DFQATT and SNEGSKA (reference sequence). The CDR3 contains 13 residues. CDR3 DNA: TGCAGTGTAAACGGGGGGGGGCGGACTGAAGCTTTCTTT. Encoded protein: CSVNGGGRTEAFF.

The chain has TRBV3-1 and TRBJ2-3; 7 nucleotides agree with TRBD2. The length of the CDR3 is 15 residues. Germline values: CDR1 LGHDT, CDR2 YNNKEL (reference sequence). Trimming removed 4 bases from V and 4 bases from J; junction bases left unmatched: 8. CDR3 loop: CASSRLSGGADTQYF. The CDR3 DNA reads TGTGCCAGCAGCCGCTTGTCGGGGGGAGCAGATACGCAGTATTTT.

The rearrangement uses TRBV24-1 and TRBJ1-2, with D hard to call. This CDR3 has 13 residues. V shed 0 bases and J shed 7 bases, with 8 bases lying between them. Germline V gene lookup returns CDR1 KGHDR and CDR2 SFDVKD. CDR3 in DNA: TGTGCCACCAGTGATTTGAAGTTCGGTGGCTACACCTTC. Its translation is CATSDLKFGGYTF.

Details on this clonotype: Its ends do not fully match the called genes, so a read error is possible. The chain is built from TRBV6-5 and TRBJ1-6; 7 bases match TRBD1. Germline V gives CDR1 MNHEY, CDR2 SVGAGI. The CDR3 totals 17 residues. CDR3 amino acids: CASSYNRGTVYNSPLRF. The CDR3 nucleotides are TGTGCCAGCAGTTACAATCGCGGGACAGTCTATAATTCACCCCTCCGCTTT.

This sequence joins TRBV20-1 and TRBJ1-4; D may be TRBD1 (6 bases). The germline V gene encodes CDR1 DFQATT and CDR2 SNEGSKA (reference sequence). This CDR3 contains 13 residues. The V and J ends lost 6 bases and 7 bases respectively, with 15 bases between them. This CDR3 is CSAETGGGEKLFF. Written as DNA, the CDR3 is TGCAGTGCCGAAACTGGGGGCGGTGAAAAACTGTTTTTT.

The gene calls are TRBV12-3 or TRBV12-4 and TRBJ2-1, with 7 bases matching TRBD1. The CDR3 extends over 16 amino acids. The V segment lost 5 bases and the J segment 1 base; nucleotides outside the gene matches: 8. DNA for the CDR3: TGTGCCAGCAGTCCGGCAGGGGGTAGTTCCTACAATGAGCAGTTCTTC. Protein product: CASSPAGGSSYNEQFF.

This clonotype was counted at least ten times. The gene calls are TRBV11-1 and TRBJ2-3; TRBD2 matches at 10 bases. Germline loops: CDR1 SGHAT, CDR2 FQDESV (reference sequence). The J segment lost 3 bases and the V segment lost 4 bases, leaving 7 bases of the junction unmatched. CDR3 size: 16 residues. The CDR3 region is CASSSSGTSATDTQYF. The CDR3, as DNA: TGTGCCAGCAGCTCAAGTGGGACTAGCGCGACAGATACGCAGTATTTT.

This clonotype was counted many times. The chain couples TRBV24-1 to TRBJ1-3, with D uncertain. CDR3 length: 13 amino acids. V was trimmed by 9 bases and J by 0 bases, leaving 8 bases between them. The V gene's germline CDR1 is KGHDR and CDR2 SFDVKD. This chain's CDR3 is CATQADSGNTIYF. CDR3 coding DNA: TGTGCCACCCAGGCTGACTCTGGAAACACCATATATTTT.

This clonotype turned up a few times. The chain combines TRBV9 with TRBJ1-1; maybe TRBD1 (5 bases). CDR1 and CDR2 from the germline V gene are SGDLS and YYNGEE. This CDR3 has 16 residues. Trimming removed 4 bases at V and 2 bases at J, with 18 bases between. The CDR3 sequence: CASSYPLGGANTEAFF. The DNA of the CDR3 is TGTGCCAGCAGCTACCCTTTGGGTGGGGCTAACACTGAAGCTTTCTTT.

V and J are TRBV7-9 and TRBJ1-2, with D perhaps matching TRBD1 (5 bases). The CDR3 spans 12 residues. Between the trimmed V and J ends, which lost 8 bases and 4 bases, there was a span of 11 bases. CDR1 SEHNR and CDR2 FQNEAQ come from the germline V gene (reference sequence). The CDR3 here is CASAEGIYGYTF. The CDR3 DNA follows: TGTGCCAGCGCCGAGGGGATCTATGGCTACACCTTC.

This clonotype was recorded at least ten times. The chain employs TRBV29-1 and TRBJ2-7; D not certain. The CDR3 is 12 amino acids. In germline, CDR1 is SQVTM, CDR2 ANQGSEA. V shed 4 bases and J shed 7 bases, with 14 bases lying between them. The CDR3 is CSVGQPSREQYF. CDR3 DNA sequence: TGCAGCGTTGGGCAACCTTCTCGGGAGCAGTACTTC.

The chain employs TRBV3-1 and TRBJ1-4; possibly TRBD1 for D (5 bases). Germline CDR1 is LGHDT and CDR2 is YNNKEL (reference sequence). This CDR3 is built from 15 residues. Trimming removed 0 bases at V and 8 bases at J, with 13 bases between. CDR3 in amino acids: CASSQDGQGGEKLFF. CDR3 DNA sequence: TGTGCCAGCAGCCAAGATGGTCAGGGAGGGGAAAAACTGTTTTTT.

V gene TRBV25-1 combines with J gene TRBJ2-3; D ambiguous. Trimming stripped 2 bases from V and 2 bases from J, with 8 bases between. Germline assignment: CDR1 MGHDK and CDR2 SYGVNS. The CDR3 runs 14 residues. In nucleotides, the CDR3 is TGTGCCAGCAGTGAAGACCGACCCACAGATACGCAGTATTTT. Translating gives CASSEDRPTDTQYF.